Below are 23 T cell receptor beta chains sequenced from a single sample in a study of post-analysis software for immune sequencing data. Whole-study findings and limits: Patients had higher frequencies than controls of roughly 5 TRBV segments, including TRBV5-6, TRBV5-1 and TRBV20-1.

Sequencing libraries made from TCR beta cDNA carried unique molecular identifiers. TCRdb reprocessed the PCR reads via MiXCR and lists one record per CDR3 protein. The top ten hold over 1.5% of the sample, which has fewer than 700,000 distinct CDR3 sequences, roughly 47% seen once. Their target antigens are unknown. Input material: blood. These receptors came from a girl aged 5 to 17 with multiple sclerosis.

CDR3 sequence reads: CASSPSPGARYEQYF. CDR3 in DNA: TGTGCCAGCAGCCCCTCCCCTGGCGCCCGGTACGAGCAGTACTTC. J is TRBJ2-7 and V is TRBV6-5, with no clear D. V was shortened by 6 bases and J by 4 bases, with 19 bases between the two germline ends. CDR1 is MNHEY and CDR2 is SVGAGI in the germline V gene. There are 15 residues in the CDR3.

This chain uses TRBV20-1 with TRBJ2-5; the D is unclear. Trimming removed 3 bases at V and 1 base at J, with 9 bases between. The CDR3 is made up of 13 amino acids. From germline, CDR1 is DFQATT and CDR2 SNEGSKA (reference sequence). CDR3 sequence reads: CSASTWSQETQYF. As DNA, the CDR3 is TGCAGTGCTAGCACCTGGAGCCAAGAGACCCAGTACTTC.

This clonotype was recorded once. This chain connects TRBV4-1 to TRBJ1-2, with 8 bases lining up with TRBD1. V was pared by 0 bases and J by 2 bases, with 2 bases of the junction left unmatched. The length of the CDR3 is 15 residues. The germline CDR1 and CDR2 sequences are MGHRA and YSYEKL. Here the CDR3 reads CASSQDGTGNYGYTF. CDR3 in DNA: TGCGCCAGCAGCCAAGATGGGACAGGAAACTATGGCTACACCTTC.

The genes are TRBV24-1 and TRBJ2-7; D is possibly TRBD2 (6 bases). The CDR3 contains 15 residues. In germline, CDR1 is KGHDR, CDR2 SFDVKD. The V gene lost 2 bases and the J gene lost 2 bases, with 12 bases spanning the gap. This chain's CDR3 is CATSDSRDLTYEQYF. The CDR3 DNA follows: TGTGCCACCAGTGATTCGAGGGACTTAACCTACGAGCAGTACTTC.

The CDR3 is CSAGGVSYNEQFF. The CDR3 DNA is TGCAGCGCCGGCGGAGTCTCCTACAATGAGCAGTTCTTC. V gene TRBV29-1 combines with J gene TRBJ2-1; no firm D call. The CDR3 contains 13 residues. The ends were cut back, 7 bases at V and 0 bases at J, with 10 bases in the middle. In germline, CDR1 is SQVTM, CDR2 ANQGSEA.

This chain connects TRBV7-8 to TRBJ1-2, with D hard to call. Trimming stripped 1 base from V and 8 bases from J, with 17 bases between. The germline V gene has CDR1 SGHVS and CDR2 FQNEAQ. This CDR3 is built from 15 residues. The CDR3 DNA reads as TGTGCCAGCAGCTTAGAAGTCGGGCCCCTCCGGGGCTACACCTTC. Translated: CASSLEVGPLRGYTF.

The V call is TRBV12-3 or TRBV12-4, the J call TRBJ2-1; 11 nucleotides align to TRBD2. This CDR3 is 15 amino acids long. With V trimmed by 2 bases and J by 9 bases, 6 bases remained unmatched. CDR3 loop: CASSLRKLAGVEQFF. CDR3 sequence (DNA): TGTGCCAGCAGTTTAAGAAAACTAGCGGGAGTTGAGCAGTTCTTC.

A few counts support this clonotype. The V and J genes are TRBV12-3 or TRBV12-4 and TRBJ1-2, with 9 bases that match TRBD1. The CDR3 is 12 residues long. Germline trimming cut 6 bases from V and 7 bases from J; bases unmatched to any gene: 3. CDR3 residues: CASSRDRAGYTF. CDR3 bases: TGTGCCAGCAGCCGGGACAGGGCTGGCTACACCTTC.

The genes are TRBV3-1 and TRBJ1-1; TRBD1 might be the D (6 bases). Deletions cut 6 bases from V and 5 bases from J, with 16 bases between. The CDR3 loop spans 14 amino acids. CDR1 and CDR2 (germline): LGHDT, YNNKEL (reference sequence). The CDR3 protein is CASRPQGGGTEAFF. CDR3 nucleotide sequence: TGTGCCAGCAGGCCACAGGGAGGGGGGACTGAAGCTTTCTTT.

This clonotype was seen only a few times. The chain joins TRBV6-5 to TRBJ1-2, with TRBD1 identical over 8 bases. The CDR3 loop spans 14 amino acids. With V trimmed by 10 bases and J by 2 bases, 9 bases remained unmatched. The V gene's germline CDR1 is MNHEY and CDR2 SVGAGI. The CDR3 reads CATNWRTGNYGYTF. CDR3 in DNA: TGTGCCACTAACTGGAGGACAGGGAACTATGGCTACACCTTC.

The table lists this clonotype with a few counts. This rearrangement joins TRBV7-9 to TRBJ2-1, with TRBD2 matching 9 bases. J gave up 2 bases and V 6 bases, and 8 bases lay outside the gene matches. Germline loops: CDR1 SEHNR, CDR2 FQNEAQ (reference sequence). This CDR3 has 16 amino acids. CDR3 amino acids: CASRDPLAGAYNEQFF. Written as DNA, the CDR3 is TGTGCCAGCAGGGACCCATTAGCGGGGGCCTACAATGAGCAGTTCTTC.

This clonotype was seen a few times. The chain links TRBV5-1 to TRBJ2-5; D tentatively fits TRBD1 or TRBD2 (5 bases each). The CDR3 is 15 residues long. With 3 bases removed from V and 3 bases from J, the gap between germline ends came to 15 bases. The V gene's germline CDR1 is SGHRS and CDR2 YFSETQ. CDR3 bases: TGCGCCAGCAGCTCGACCGAGGGGCGGAAAGAGACCCAGTACTTC. Translating gives CASSSTEGRKETQYF.

The genes are TRBV12-3 or TRBV12-4 and TRBJ1-2, with D unresolved. The germline V and J ends were trimmed by 2 bases and 4 bases, with 11 bases remaining between them. This CDR3 is 14 amino acids long. This CDR3 is CASSLPGIGYGYTF. The DNA of the CDR3 is TGTGCCAGCAGTTTACCGGGGATTGGCTATGGCTACACCTTC.

The V gene is TRBV3-1, the J gene TRBJ2-7, with 8 positions matching TRBD1. CDR3 length equals 18 residues. V lost 1 base, J lost 1 base, and 12 bases stayed unmatched. Per the germline V gene, CDR1 is LGHDT and CDR2 is YNNKEL (reference sequence). The CDR3 DNA sequence: TGTGCCAGCAGCCAAGGCGACAGGGGTCTGGAGTCATCCTACGAGCAGTACTTC. It encodes CASSQGDRGLESSYEQYF.

To note about this clonotype: One base away lies a much larger clone, so this may be a sequencing read error. The rearrangement uses TRBV7-8 and TRBJ2-7; tentatively, D is TRBD1 (6 bases). The CDR3 is 14 residues long. Trimming cost V 5 bases and J 3 bases, with 14 bases left between them. Germline CDR1 SGHVS, CDR2 FQNEAQ. CDR3 amino acids: CASSEDSGGYEQYF. The CDR3 nucleotides are TGTGCCAGCAGCGAGGACAGTGGTGGCTACGAGCAGTACTTC.

The rearrangement links TRBV12-3 or TRBV12-4 to TRBJ1-2; possibly TRBD1 for D (6 bases). V gave up 8 bases and J gave up 2 bases, with 9 bases separating them. The CDR3 has 12 residues. The chain's CDR3 is CASGTGNYGYTF. The CDR3 DNA reads as TGTGCCAGCGGAACAGGGAACTATGGCTACACCTTC.

This clonotype has a handful of counts. This chain connects TRBV7-6 to TRBJ1-2; D gene uncertain. The CDR3 consists of 15 residues. V dropped 2 bases and J dropped 4 bases, with 14 bases sitting between them. Germline loops: CDR1 SGHVS, CDR2 FNYEAQ. CDR3 region: CASSLTGEGGYGYTF. The CDR3 nucleotides are TGTGCCAGCAGCTTAACCGGGGAGGGCGGCTATGGCTACACCTTC.

This clonotype was picked up one time. A much bigger clone sits one base away, suggesting this may be a read error. The chain couples TRBV5-4 to TRBJ1-2; possible D gene TRBD1, 5 bases. Trimming cost V 4 bases and J 4 bases, with 11 bases left between them. CDR1 and CDR2 (germline): SGHNT, YYREEE (reference sequence). This CDR3 spans 13 amino acids. CDR3 residues: CASSGRDSYGYTF. The CDR3 DNA is TGTGCCAGCAGCGGACGCGACAGCTATGGCTACACCTTC.

The chain links TRBV5-1 to TRBJ2-7; TRBD1 is a possible D gene (6 bases). V lost 0 bases and J lost 3, with 10 bases in between. The CDR3 is made up of 14 amino acids. In germline, CDR1 is SGHRS, CDR2 YFSETQ. The CDR3 is CASSLGQVYYEQYF. Here the CDR3 DNA reads TGCGCCAGCAGCTTGGGACAGGTGTACTACGAGCAGTACTTC. The full variable domain, its missing parts supplied by reference TRBV5-1 and TRBJ2-7, is KAGVTQTPRYLIKTRGQQVTLSCSPISGHRSVSWYQQTPGQGLQFLFEYFSETQRNKGNFPGRFSGRQFSNSRSEMNVSTLELGDSALYLCASSLGQVYYEQYFGPGTRLTVT.

This chain connects TRBV4-1 to TRBJ2-5, with D possibly being TRBD1 or TRBD2 (5 bases each). CDR3 length: 14 residues. The V gene's germline CDR1 is MGHRA and CDR2 YSYEKL. V shed 1 base and J shed 6 bases, with 12 bases lying between them. CDR3 nucleotide sequence: TGCGCCAGCAGCCAAGGGTTGAGGGGCCAGACCCAGTACTTC. This codes for CASSQGLRGQTQYF.

The rearrangement joins TRBV20-1 to TRBJ1-5; D uncertain. CDR1 and CDR2 (germline): DFQATT, SNEGSKA (reference sequence). CDR3 size: 14 residues. With 3 bases removed from V and 1 base from J, the gap between germline ends came to 10 bases. CDR3 DNA sequence: TGCAGTGCTAGGTATGGCGGAAGCAATCAGCCCCAGCATTTT. This codes for CSARYGGSNQPQHF.

This chain links TRBV3-1 with TRBJ2-4; possibly TRBD2 for D (6 bases). The J call may be wrong; the DNA end is better matched by TRBJ2-7. Germline V gene sequence: CDR1 LGHDT, CDR2 YNNKEL (reference sequence). The CDR3 runs to 15 residues. The CDR3 nucleotides read TGTGCCAGCAGCCAAGAAGGCGGGGACTCCTACGAGCAGTACTTC. This sequence encodes CASSQEGGDSYEQYF.

The chain links TRBV12-3 or TRBV12-4 to TRBJ2-7; 9 bases line up with TRBD1. The CDR3 is 15 amino acids. Unmatched junction bases numbered 7, after V lost 7 bases and J lost 0 bases. As DNA, the CDR3 is TGTGCCAGCAAAAAGGGACAGGGTAGCTCCTACGAGCAGTACTTC. This gives the protein CASKKGQGSSYEQYF.